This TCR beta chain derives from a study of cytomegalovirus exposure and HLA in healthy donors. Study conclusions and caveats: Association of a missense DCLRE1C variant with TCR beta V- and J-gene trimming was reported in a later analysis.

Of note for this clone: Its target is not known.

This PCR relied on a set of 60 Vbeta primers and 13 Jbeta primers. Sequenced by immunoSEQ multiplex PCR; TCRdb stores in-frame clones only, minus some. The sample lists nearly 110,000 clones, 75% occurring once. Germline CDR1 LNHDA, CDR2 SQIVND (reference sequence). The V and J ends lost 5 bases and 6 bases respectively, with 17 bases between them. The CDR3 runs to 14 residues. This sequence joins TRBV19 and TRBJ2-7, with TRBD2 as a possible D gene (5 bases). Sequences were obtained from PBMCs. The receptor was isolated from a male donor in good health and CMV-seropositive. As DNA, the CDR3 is TGTGCCAGTAGTTCGGGGAAGGGTTTGGGCGAGCAGTACTTC. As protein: CASSSGKGLGEQYF.